This T cell receptor (beta chain) was obtained from a study of T cell changes during pregnancy in multiple sclerosis. Assay used: immunoSEQ multiplex PCR; TCRdb lists only in-frame clones, some missing. The repertoire holds approximately 44,000 clones, with 85% to 95% as singletons. CDR3 size: 14 residues. The germline V and J ends were trimmed by 5 bases and 0 bases, with 8 bases remaining between them. CDR1 is SNHLY and CDR2 is FYNNEI in the germline V gene. This TCR derives from a female donor with multiple sclerosis, enrolled in a pregnancy study. This specimen was CD4+ T cells from peripheral blood mononuclear cells, taken in the third trimester of pregnancy. The chain couples TRBV2 to TRBJ1-3; D call uncertain. The CDR3 DNA is TGTGCCAGCAGTCACGACAACTCTGGAAACACCATATATTTT. This codes for CASSHDNSGNTIYF.